These 30 T cell receptor beta chains originate from one sample sequenced in a study of blood T cell repertoires in COVID-19 (dated by TCRdb to about 2020). Libraries were made using the immunoSEQ multiplex PCR assay. TCRdb retrieved this table from immuneACCESS and kept in-frame rearrangements only. Not all clones are present; in checked studies, unresolved V genes account for under half, and no reason is known for the remainder. The sample profile shows 70,000 or so clones; around 89% of them were found once. Of the sample, less than 0.65% falls within the top ten clones. Sequencing was performed on peripheral blood. The origin of the receptors is a man aged 60 to 75 with acute or convalescent COVID-19.

The chain recombines TRBV19 with TRBJ2-6; possible D gene TRBD2, 5 bases. Trimming removed 3 bases from V and 0 bases from J, with 6 bases in between. The germline V gene has CDR1 LNHDA and CDR2 SQIVND (reference sequence). The CDR3 is 15 residues long. For the CDR3, the DNA is TGTGCCAGTAGTATTGCGGGCTCTGGGGCCAACGTCCTGACTTTC. This translates into CASSIAGSGANVLTF.

In DNA, the CDR3 is TGTGCCAGCAGCTTGGAGGGTTTCGGTAACTATGGCTACACCTTC. Translation: CASSLEGFGNYGYTF. This rearrangement joins TRBV7-9 to TRBJ1-2; D uncertain. Germline CDR1 and CDR2: SEHNR and FQNEAQ (reference sequence). Trimming cost V 3 bases and J 1 base, with 12 bases left between them. The CDR3 sequence is 15 residues long.

This clone was recorded once. CDR3 in amino acids: CASSLLGPYNEAFF. The CDR3 bases are TGTGCCAGCAGTTTATTGGGCCCGTACAATGAAGCTTTCTTT. The chain couples TRBV27 to TRBJ1-1; unclear D gene. The V gene's germline CDR1 is MNHEY and CDR2 SMNVEV (reference sequence). Trimming shortened V by 1 base and J by 7 bases, and 13 bases separated the two germline ends. The CDR3 has 14 amino acids.

J is TRBJ1-1 and V is TRBV30; no clear D gene. The CDR3 is made up of 10 amino acids. Trimming cost V 1 base and J 8 bases, with 5 bases left between them. Germline V gene sequence: CDR1 GTSNPN, CDR2 SVGIG (reference sequence). CDR3 sequence: CAWSGQEAFF. The CDR3 DNA reads TGTGCCTGGAGTGGGCAGGAAGCTTTCTTT.

CDR3 region: CASSAGTGRNYGYTF. CDR3 coding DNA: TGTGCCAGCAGCGCAGGGACAGGGCGTAACTATGGCTACACCTTC. The rearrangement joins TRBV9 to TRBJ1-2; 9 bases map to TRBD1. The CDR3 consists of 15 residues. The J segment lost 1 base and the V segment lost 3 bases, leaving 4 bases of the junction unmatched. Germline CDR1 is SGDLS and CDR2 is YYNGEE.

The chain recombines TRBV27 with TRBJ2-3; tentative D call: TRBD1 (7 bases). The length of the CDR3 is 17 residues. Germline CDR1 and CDR2: MNHEY and SMNVEV (reference sequence). The ends were cut back, 5 bases at V and 2 bases at J, with 20 bases in the middle. CDR3 DNA sequence: TGTGCCAGCAGTCAGCTCGGCGGGACAGTAATCACAGATACGCAGTATTTT. This encodes CASSQLGGTVITDTQYF.

The rearrangement joins TRBV5-1 to TRBJ2-6, with TRBD1 matching 11 bases. V lost 1 base, J lost 1 base, and 4 bases stayed unmatched. There are 18 residues in the CDR3. Germline assignment: CDR1 SGHRS and CDR2 YFSETQ. The CDR3 loop is CASSLPGTGGSGANVLTF. In nucleotides, the CDR3 is TGCGCCAGCAGCTTGCCCGGGACAGGGGGGTCTGGGGCCAACGTCCTGACTTTC.

The chain couples TRBV6-1 to TRBJ2-5; TRBD2 might be the D (6 bases). Per germline, CDR1 MNHNS and CDR2 SASEGT. The V end was cut by 3 bases, the J end by 8 bases, with 25 bases between. The CDR3 length is 17 residues. The CDR3 protein is CASSELLAGPRWETQYF. The CDR3 DNA is TGTGCCAGCAGTGAGTTGCTGGCGGGGCCACGGTGGGAAACCCAGTACTTC.

The gene calls are TRBV11-2 and TRBJ1-2; no reliable D call. Germline V gives CDR1 SGHAT, CDR2 FQNNGV. The CDR3 is made up of 14 amino acids. With 2 bases removed from V and 0 bases from J, the gap between germline ends came to 7 bases. The chain's CDR3 is CASSLIVPNYGYTF. DNA of the CDR3: TGTGCCAGCAGCTTAATAGTCCCTAACTATGGCTACACCTTC.

This chain uses TRBV7-2 with TRBJ2-1, with 7 bases matching TRBD2. J lost 10 bases, V lost 1 base, and 10 bases had no gene match. The germline gives CDR1 SGHTA, CDR2 FQGNSA. CDR3 size: 15 residues. This CDR3 is CASSLVAGRAGEQFF. The CDR3 DNA sequence: TGTGCCAGCAGCTTAGTGGCGGGCCGAGCGGGAGAGCAGTTCTTC.

This rearrangement joins TRBV19 to TRBJ1-5; 8 bases are a match to TRBD1. The germline V gene has CDR1 LNHDA and CDR2 SQIVND (reference sequence). This CDR3 region has 15 residues. V was pared by 7 bases and J by 5 bases, with 10 bases of the junction left unmatched. Here the CDR3 DNA reads TGTGCCAGTACGCCCCGGGACAGGCGATATCAGCCCCAGCATTTT. Its translation: CASTPRDRRYQPQHF.

CDR3 sequence: CASSDGLVVYEQYF. In DNA form, the CDR3 reads TGTGCCAGCAGCGACGGACTAGTAGTTTACGAGCAGTACTTC. The rearrangement links TRBV11-2 to TRBJ2-7, with 7 bases lining up with TRBD2. Germline-derived CDR1 and CDR2 are SGHAT and FQNNGV. J lost 4 bases, V lost 5 bases, and 8 bases had no gene match. The CDR3 consists of 14 residues. Together with reference TRBV11-2 and TRBJ2-7, the CDR3 gives the full variable domain: EAGVAQSPRYKIIEKRQSVAFWCNPISGHATLYWYQQILGQGPKLLIQFQNNGVVDDSQLPKDRFSAERLKGVDSTLKIQPAKLEDSAVYLCASSDGLVVYEQYFGPGTRLTVT.

The chain combines TRBV6-6 with TRBJ2-3, with TRBD1 matching 10 bases. V gave up 5 bases and J gave up 2 bases; unmatched junction bases: 7. This CDR3 contains 16 residues. CDR1 MNHNY and CDR2 SVGAGI come from the germline V gene (reference sequence). The CDR3 nucleotides are TGTGCCAGCAGTAGGACAGGGGGGACTATCACAGATACGCAGTATTTT. It codes for CASSRTGGTITDTQYF.

J is TRBJ2-7 and V is TRBV19; tentatively, D is TRBD2 (6 bases). The CDR3 totals 17 residues. Germline V gives CDR1 LNHDA, CDR2 SQIVND (reference sequence). The V and J ends lost 0 bases and 6 bases respectively, with 21 bases between them. The CDR3 nucleotides are TGTGCCAGTAGTATAGATCTGGAGGGAGCGGTCTTCAGCGAGCAGTACTTC. This codes for CASSIDLEGAVFSEQYF.

The CDR3 loop is CASSLASGGRGPTEAFF. The CDR3 region has the DNA TGCGCCAGCAGCTTGGCCTCAGGAGGCAGGGGGCCCACTGAAGCTTTCTTT. The rearrangement joins TRBV5-1 to TRBJ1-1, with TRBD1 identical over 8 bases. The junction had 11 bases not matched to a gene; V was cut back by 0 bases and J by 4 bases. The CDR3 totals 17 residues. The germline V gene encodes CDR1 SGHRS and CDR2 YFSETQ.

The rearrangement joins TRBV19 to TRBJ2-2; 14 positions match TRBD2. The germline V gene encodes CDR1 LNHDA and CDR2 SQIVND (reference sequence). CDR3 length equals 16 residues. V was clipped by 4 bases and J by 7 bases; unmatched bases: 5. CDR3 loop: CASSKTSGRGHGELFF. The CDR3 DNA is TGTGCCAGTAGTAAGACTAGCGGGAGGGGGCACGGGGAGCTGTTTTTT.

The V call is TRBV18, the J call TRBJ2-3; 9 nucleotides match TRBD1. V gave up 1 base and J gave up 5 bases; unmatched junction bases: 7. This CDR3 spans 16 amino acids. Germline V gives CDR1 KGHSH, CDR2 LQKENI. The CDR3 sequence is CASSPLPDRGVDTQYF. DNA for the CDR3: TGTGCCAGCTCACCACTGCCGGACAGGGGCGTAGATACGCAGTATTTT.

The chain couples TRBV14 to TRBJ2-1; 13 nucleotides align to TRBD2. J lost 6 bases, V lost 1 base, and 6 bases had no gene match. The CDR3 consists of 17 residues. CDR1 SGHDN and CDR2 FVKESK come from the germline V gene. CDR3 protein: CASSQGLGLAGVNEQFF. The CDR3 DNA sequence: TGTGCCAGCAGCCAAGGCCTCGGACTAGCGGGAGTCAATGAGCAGTTCTTC.

V is TRBV10-1 and J is TRBJ1-1, with D unclear. V lost 0 bases and J lost 8, with 10 bases in between. Germline V CDR1 and CDR2: WNHNN, SYGVQD (reference sequence). The CDR3 length is 13 residues. The CDR3 loop is CASSESLRKEAFF. The CDR3 DNA follows: TGCGCCAGCAGTGAGTCTCTGAGGAAAGAAGCTTTCTTT.

In DNA form, the CDR3 reads TGCGCCAGCAGCATTTACAGGGGAGAGGGCTACAATGAGCAGTTCTTC. This sequence encodes CASSIYRGEGYNEQFF. This rearrangement joins TRBV5-1 to TRBJ2-1, with 7 bases fitting TRBD1. The CDR3 runs to 16 residues. V gave up 4 bases and J gave up 3 bases; unmatched junction bases: 10. Germline V gives CDR1 SGHRS, CDR2 YFSETQ.

The V call is TRBV7-6, the J call TRBJ2-7, with D maybe TRBD2 (5 bases). In germline, CDR1 is SGHVS, CDR2 FNYEAQ. V was pared by 5 bases and J by 0 bases, with 17 bases between. The CDR3 runs 16 residues. CDR3 protein: CASSPPTGSSSYEQYF. CDR3 nucleotide sequence: TGTGCCAGCAGCCCTCCGACGGGAAGTTCCTCCTACGAGCAGTACTTC.

This clone was detected once. V gene TRBV28 combines with J gene TRBJ1-2; a possible D gene is TRBD1 (5 bases). The V end was cut by 4 bases, the J end by 2 bases, with 17 bases between. The CDR3 totals 16 residues. Per the germline V gene, CDR1 is MDHEN and CDR2 is SYDVKM. The DNA of the CDR3 is TGTGCCAGCAGTTCCCCGACCGCGGCAGGGAACTATGGCTACACCTTC. It yields the protein CASSSPTAAGNYGYTF.

The chain recombines TRBV24-1 with TRBJ2-1; D unclear. This CDR3 comprises 13 residues. Trimming took 3 bases from V and 4 from J, leaving 6 bases between them. The germline CDR1 and CDR2 sequences are KGHDR and SFDVKD. The chain's CDR3 is CATSDLSYNEQFF. The CDR3 nucleotides read TGTGCCACCAGTGATCTGTCTTACAATGAGCAGTTCTTC.

This clone came up a few times. Here the CDR3 DNA reads TGTGCCAGCAGTTACGGGGTTTTGACAACGGGAGGCTACACCTTC. This codes for CASSYGVLTTGGYTF. The chain carries TRBV6-5 and TRBJ1-2, with unresolved D. V was clipped by 2 bases and J by 8 bases, with 18 bases between them. This CDR3 region has 15 residues. The germline V gene encodes CDR1 MNHEY and CDR2 SVGAGI.

The chain recombines TRBV15 with TRBJ2-3; D possibly corresponds to TRBD2 (5 bases). The CDR3 loop spans 17 amino acids. Deletions cut 0 bases from V and 2 bases from J, with 15 bases between. Germline CDR1 reads LNHNV; CDR2 reads YYDKDF (reference sequence). CDR3 DNA sequence: TGTGCCACCAGCAGAGATCTTGGAGGCCCGACCACAGATACGCAGTATTTT. As protein: CATSRDLGGPTTDTQYF.

The V gene is TRBV30, the J gene TRBJ2-7; maybe TRBD2 (5 bases). Looked up from germline, CDR1 is GTSNPN and CDR2 is SVGIG (reference sequence). The CDR3 spans 13 residues. The V end was cut by 1 base, the J end by 3 bases, with 10 bases between. The CDR3 reads CAWSAGILYEQYF. The CDR3 coding sequence is TGTGCCTGGAGTGCGGGGATCCTCTACGAGCAGTACTTC.

The J gene is TRBJ1-2, the V gene TRBV2; D call uncertain. V was pared by 2 bases and J by 6 bases, with 7 bases between. CDR3 length: 12 residues. Looked up from germline, CDR1 is SNHLY and CDR2 is FYNNEI. The CDR3 loop reads CASSESGNGYTF. For the CDR3, the DNA is TGTGCCAGCAGTGAATCAGGCAATGGCTACACCTTC.

The chain employs TRBV6-5 and TRBJ2-5; TRBD2 is a possible D gene (5 bases). This CDR3 is 13 amino acids long. The V end was cut by 6 bases, the J end by 5 bases, with 13 bases between. Germline V gene lookup returns CDR1 MNHEY and CDR2 SVGAGI. The CDR3 spells CASREASRETQYF. CDR3 in DNA: TGTGCCAGCAGGGAGGCTAGCCGGGAGACCCAGTACTTC.

The rearrangement joins TRBV2 to TRBJ1-1; D not certain. Germline V gene sequence: CDR1 SNHLY, CDR2 FYNNEI. The CDR3 totals 14 residues. V was pared by 5 bases and J by 0 bases, with 10 bases between. CDR3 nucleotides: TGTGCCAGCAGTTGGGCCGAGATGAACACTGAAGCTTTCTTT. It yields the protein CASSWAEMNTEAFF.

This clone was seen once. Here the CDR3 DNA reads TGTGCCAGTAGTAAGACAGGGGTGAACTATGGCTACACCTTC. Translation: CASSKTGVNYGYTF. V gene TRBV19 combines with J gene TRBJ1-2; 8 nucleotides agree with TRBD1. This CDR3 is built from 14 residues. The germline gives CDR1 LNHDA, CDR2 SQIVND (reference sequence). After removal of 4 bases from V and 2 bases from J, the junction contained 3 bases not matched to a gene. The entire variable domain, with the rest obtained from reference TRBV19 and TRBJ1-2, is as follows: DGGITQSPKYLFRKEGQNVTLSCEQNLNHDAMYWYRQDPGQGLRLIYYSQIVNDFQKGDIAEGYSVSREKKESFPLTVTSAQKNPTAFYLCASSKTGVNYGYTFGSGTRLTVV.